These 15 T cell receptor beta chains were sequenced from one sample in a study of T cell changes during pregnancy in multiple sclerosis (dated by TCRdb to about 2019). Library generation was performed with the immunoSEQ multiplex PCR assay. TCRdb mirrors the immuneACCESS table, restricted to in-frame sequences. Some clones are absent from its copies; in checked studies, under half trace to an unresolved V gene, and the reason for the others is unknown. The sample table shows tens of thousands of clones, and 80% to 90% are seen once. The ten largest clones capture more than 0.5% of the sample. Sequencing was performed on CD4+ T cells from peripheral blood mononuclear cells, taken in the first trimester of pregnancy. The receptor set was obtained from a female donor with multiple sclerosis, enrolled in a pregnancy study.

CDR3 sequence: CSVEIPGTGGYDAQYF. The CDR3 DNA is TGCAGCGTTGAGATTCCCGGGACAGGGGGCTACGATGCGCAGTACTTC. This chain uses TRBV29-1 with TRBJ2-7, with 12 bases matching TRBD1. There are 16 residues in the CDR3. CDR1 is SQVTM and CDR2 is ANQGSEA in the germline V gene. J was trimmed by 9 bases and V by 3 bases; bases with no gene match: 15.

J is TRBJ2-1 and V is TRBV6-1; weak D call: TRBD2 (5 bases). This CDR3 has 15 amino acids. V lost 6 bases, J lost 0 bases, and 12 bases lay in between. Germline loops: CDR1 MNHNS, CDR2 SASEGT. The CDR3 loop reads CASRGSASSYNEQFF. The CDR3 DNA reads TGTGCCAGCAGGGGGAGCGCGAGCTCCTACAATGAGCAGTTCTTC.

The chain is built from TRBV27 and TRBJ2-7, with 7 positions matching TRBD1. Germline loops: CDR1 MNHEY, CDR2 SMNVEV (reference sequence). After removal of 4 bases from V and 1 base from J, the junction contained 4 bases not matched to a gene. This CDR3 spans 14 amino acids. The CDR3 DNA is TGTGCCAGCAGTTCAACGACAGGGTCCTACGAGCAGTACTTC. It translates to CASSSTTGSYEQYF.

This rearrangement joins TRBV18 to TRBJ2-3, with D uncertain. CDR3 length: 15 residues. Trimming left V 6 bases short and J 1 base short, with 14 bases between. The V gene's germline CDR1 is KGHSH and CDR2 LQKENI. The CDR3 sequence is CASSVVLGGTDTQYF. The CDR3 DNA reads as TGTGCCAGCTCCGTGGTACTCGGAGGCACAGATACGCAGTATTTT.

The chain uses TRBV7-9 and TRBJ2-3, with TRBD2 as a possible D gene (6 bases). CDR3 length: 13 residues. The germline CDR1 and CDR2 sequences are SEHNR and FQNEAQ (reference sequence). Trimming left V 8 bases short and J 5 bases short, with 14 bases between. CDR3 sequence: CASGLRGGDTQYF. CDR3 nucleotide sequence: TGTGCCAGCGGTCTACGGGGAGGAGATACGCAGTATTTT.

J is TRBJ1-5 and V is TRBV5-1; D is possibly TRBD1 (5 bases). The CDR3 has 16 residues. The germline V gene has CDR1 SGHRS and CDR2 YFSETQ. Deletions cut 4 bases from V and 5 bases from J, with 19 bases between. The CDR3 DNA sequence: TGCGCCAGCAGCCCACCCAGCCAGGGCTCCGATCAGCCCCAGCATTTT. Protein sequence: CASSPPSQGSDQPQHF.

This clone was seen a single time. CDR3 in DNA: TGTGCCAGCAGCCTGGGACAGCAGAGATCTAACTATGGCTACACCTTC. Encoded protein: CASSLGQQRSNYGYTF. This chain connects TRBV14 to TRBJ1-2, with 7 bases matching TRBD1. Germline loops: CDR1 SGHDN, CDR2 FVKESK. J was trimmed by 0 bases and V by 4 bases; bases with no gene match: 8. The CDR3 is 16 amino acids.

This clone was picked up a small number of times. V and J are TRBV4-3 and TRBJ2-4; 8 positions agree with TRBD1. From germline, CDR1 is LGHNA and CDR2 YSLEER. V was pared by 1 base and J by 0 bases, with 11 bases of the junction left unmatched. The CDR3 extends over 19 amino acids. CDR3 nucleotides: TGCGCCAGCAGCCAAGGAGTACCCGGGACAGGCAGAGCCAAAAACATTCAGTACTTC. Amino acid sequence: CASSQGVPGTGRAKNIQYF.

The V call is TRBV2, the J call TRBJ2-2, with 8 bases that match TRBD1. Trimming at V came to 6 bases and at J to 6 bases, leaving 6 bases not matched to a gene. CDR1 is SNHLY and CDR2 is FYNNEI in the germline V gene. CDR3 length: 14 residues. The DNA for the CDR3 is TGTGCCAGCAGCGCAGGGGGCGCCCCCGGGGAGCTGTTTTTT. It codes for CASSAGGAPGELFF.

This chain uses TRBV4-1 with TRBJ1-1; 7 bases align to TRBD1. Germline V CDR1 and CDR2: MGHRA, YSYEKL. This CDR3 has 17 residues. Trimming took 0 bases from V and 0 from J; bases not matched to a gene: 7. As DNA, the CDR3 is TGCGCCAGCAGCCAAGATCGGGACAGTGAACTGAACACTGAAGCTTTCTTT. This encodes CASSQDRDSELNTEAFF.

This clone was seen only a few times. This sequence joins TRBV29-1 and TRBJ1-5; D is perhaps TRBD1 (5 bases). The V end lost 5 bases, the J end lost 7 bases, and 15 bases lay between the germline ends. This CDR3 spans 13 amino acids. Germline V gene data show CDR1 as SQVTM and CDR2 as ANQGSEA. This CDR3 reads CSVWVGAGQPQHF. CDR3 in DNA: TGCAGCGTTTGGGTAGGGGCTGGGCAGCCCCAGCATTTT.

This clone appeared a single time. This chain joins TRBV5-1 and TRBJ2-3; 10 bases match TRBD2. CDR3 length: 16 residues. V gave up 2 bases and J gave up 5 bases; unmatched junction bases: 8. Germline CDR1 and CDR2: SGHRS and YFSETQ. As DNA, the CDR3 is TGCGCCAGCAGCTTACCTAGCGGGAGTCTTCAAGATACGCAGTATTTT. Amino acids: CASSLPSGSLQDTQYF.

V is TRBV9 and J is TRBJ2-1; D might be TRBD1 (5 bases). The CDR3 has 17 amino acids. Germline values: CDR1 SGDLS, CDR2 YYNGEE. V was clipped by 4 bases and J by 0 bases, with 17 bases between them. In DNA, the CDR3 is TGTGCCAGCAGCCAAATGGGGCCTCCGAGCTCCTACAATGAGCAGTTCTTC. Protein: CASSQMGPPSSYNEQFF. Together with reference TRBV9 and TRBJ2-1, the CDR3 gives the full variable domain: DSGVTQTPKHLITATGQRVTLRCSPRSGDLSVYWYQQSLDQGLQFLIQYYNGEERAKGNILERFSAQQFPDLHSELNLSSLELGDSALYFCASSQMGPPSSYNEQFFGPGTRLTVL.

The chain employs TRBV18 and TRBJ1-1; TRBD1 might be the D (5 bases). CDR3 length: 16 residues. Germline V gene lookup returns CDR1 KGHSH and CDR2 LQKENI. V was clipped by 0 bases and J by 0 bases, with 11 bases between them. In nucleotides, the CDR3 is TGTGCCAGCTCACCACCCACAGGTCCCTTGAACACTGAAGCTTTCTTT. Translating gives CASSPPTGPLNTEAFF.

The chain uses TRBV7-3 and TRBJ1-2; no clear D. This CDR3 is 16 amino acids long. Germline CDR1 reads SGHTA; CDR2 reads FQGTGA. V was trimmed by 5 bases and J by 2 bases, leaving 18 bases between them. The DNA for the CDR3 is TGTGCCAGCAGCCGTCACGCACCGGGGAGGAACTATGGCTACACCTTC. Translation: CASSRHAPGRNYGYTF.